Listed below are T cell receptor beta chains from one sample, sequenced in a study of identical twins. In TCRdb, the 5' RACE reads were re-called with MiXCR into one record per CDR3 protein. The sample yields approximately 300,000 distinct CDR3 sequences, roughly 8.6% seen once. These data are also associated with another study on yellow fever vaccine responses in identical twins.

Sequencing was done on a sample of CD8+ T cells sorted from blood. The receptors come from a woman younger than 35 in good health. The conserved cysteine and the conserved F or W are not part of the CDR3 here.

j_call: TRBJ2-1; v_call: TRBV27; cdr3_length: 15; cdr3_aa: ASSMLRGRGQNNEQF
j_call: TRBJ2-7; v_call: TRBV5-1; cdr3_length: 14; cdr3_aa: ASSFEHRDRPYEQY
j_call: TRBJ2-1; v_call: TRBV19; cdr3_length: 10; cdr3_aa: ASSIVANEQF
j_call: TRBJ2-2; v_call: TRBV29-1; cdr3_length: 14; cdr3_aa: SVVTSSGRAPGELF
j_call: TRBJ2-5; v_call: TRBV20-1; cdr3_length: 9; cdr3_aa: SATSGETQY
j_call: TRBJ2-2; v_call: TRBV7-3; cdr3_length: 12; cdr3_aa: ASSLTGPAGELF
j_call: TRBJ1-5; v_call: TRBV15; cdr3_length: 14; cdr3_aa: ATSQHRDRANQPQH
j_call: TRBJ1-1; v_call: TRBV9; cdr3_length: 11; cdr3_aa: ASSVGVGTEAF
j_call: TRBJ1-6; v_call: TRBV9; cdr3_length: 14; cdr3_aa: ASSAQRTGGNSPLH
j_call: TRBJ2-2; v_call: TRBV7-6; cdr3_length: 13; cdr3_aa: ASSLAIAESGELF
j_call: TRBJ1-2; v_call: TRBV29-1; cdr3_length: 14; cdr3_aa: SVEFVRDSYNYGYT
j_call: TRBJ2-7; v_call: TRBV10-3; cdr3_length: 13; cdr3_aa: AISGAWREVYEQY